Following are 10 T cell receptor beta chains from one sample sequenced in a study of control samples from healthy donors and cancer patients. Profiling relied on immunoSEQ multiplex PCR, and the TCRdb table lists in-frame clones only, not all of them. Here the sample spans 170,000 or so clones, around 93% being singletons. The sample consisted of blood. The receptors shown here come from a man aged 18 to 29 in good health.

The chain recombines TRBV5-4 with TRBJ1-2, with D uncertain. Between the trimmed V and J ends, which lost 3 bases and 12 bases, there was a span of 18 bases. Germline CDR1 is SGHNT and CDR2 is YYREEE (reference sequence). The CDR3 sequence is 13 residues long. This chain's CDR3 is CASSYRPRAGDTF. CDR3 nucleotide sequence: TGTGCCAGCAGCTACCGGCCGAGGGCCGGGGACACCTTC.

This clone came up once. The junction shows a germline mismatch at one end, possibly a read error. The chain's CDR3 is CASSQGQGREKLFF. CDR3 nucleotides: TGTGCCAGCAGTCAAGGACAGGGGCGAGAAAAACTGTTTTTT. This sequence joins TRBV3-1 (or the pseudogene TRBV3-2) and TRBJ1-4, with 9 nucleotides matching TRBD1. This CDR3 has 14 residues. The germline CDR1 and CDR2 sequences are LGHDT and YNNKEL (reference sequence).

V is TRBV5-1 and J is TRBJ2-7, with 9 bases matching TRBD1. This CDR3 region has 13 residues. V dropped 7 bases and J dropped 7; count of bases not matched to a gene: 9. From germline, CDR1 is SGHRS and CDR2 YFSETQ. CDR3 loop: CASARGTGQEQYF. In DNA, the CDR3 is TGCGCCAGCGCCAGGGGGACAGGGCAGGAGCAGTACTTC.

The chain combines TRBV10-3 with TRBJ2-2; possible D gene TRBD2, 6 bases. CDR1 is ENHRY and CDR2 is SYGVKD in the germline V gene. Trimming stripped 8 bases from V and 0 bases from J, with 10 bases between. CDR3 size: 14 residues. The CDR3 region is CAISGGANTGELFF. The DNA for the CDR3 is TGTGCCATCTCTGGAGGGGCGAACACCGGGGAGCTGTTTTTT.

Only a few counts were recorded for this clone. This sequence joins TRBV5-1 and TRBJ2-3, with unresolved D. The V gene's germline CDR1 is SGHRS and CDR2 YFSETQ. V was shortened by 4 bases and J by 6 bases, with 12 bases between the two germline ends. The CDR3 runs 13 residues. The CDR3 loop reads CASSLFPGDTQYF. The CDR3, as DNA: TGCGCCAGCAGCCTGTTTCCCGGGGATACGCAGTATTTT.

With respect to this clone: One junction end disagrees with the germline gene, perhaps due to a read error. CDR3 DNA: TGTGCCAGCAGTCAGATCGGCTTTATGAACACTGGAGCTTTCTTT. This gives the protein CASSQIGFMNTGAFF. The gene calls are TRBV2 and TRBJ1-1; no reliable D call. This CDR3 is 15 amino acids long. The germline V gene has CDR1 SNHLY and CDR2 FYNNEI.

The chain is built from TRBV6-6 and TRBJ1-2; D is possibly TRBD1 (6 bases). V was cut by 6 bases and J by 7 bases, with 18 bases left in between. The CDR3 loop spans 14 amino acids. Germline V lookup: CDR1 MNHNY, CDR2 SVGAGI (reference sequence). CDR3 loop: CASSSGDKRGGYTF. DNA of the CDR3: TGTGCCAGCAGCTCCGGGGACAAACGGGGTGGCTACACCTTC.

Here the CDR3 DNA reads TGTGCCAGCAGCTTGGACCCAGGGGACACCGGGGAGCTGTTTTTT. Amino acids: CASSLDPGDTGELFF. The chain links TRBV5-5 to TRBJ2-2, with D perhaps matching TRBD1 (6 bases). V gave up 0 bases and J gave up 3 bases, with 9 bases separating them. The CDR3 runs 15 residues. Per germline, CDR1 SGHKS and CDR2 YYEKEE (reference sequence).

This sequence joins TRBV10-3 and TRBJ1-3; D is perhaps TRBD1 (5 bases). The CDR3 runs 16 residues. Looked up from germline, CDR1 is ENHRY and CDR2 is SYGVKD. Trimming removed 4 bases at V and 3 bases at J, with 16 bases between. Here the CDR3 DNA reads TGTGCCATCAGTGGGGGGACGGCTATGGATGGAAACACCATATATTTT. This sequence encodes CAISGGTAMDGNTIYF.

The V gene is TRBV7-8, the J gene TRBJ2-1; D is perhaps TRBD1 or TRBD2 (5 bases each). There are 15 residues in the CDR3. CDR1 SGHVS and CDR2 FQNEAQ come from the germline V gene. The V end was cut by 2 bases, the J end by 4 bases, with 12 bases between. The CDR3 sequence is CASSLSGQPYNEQFF. CDR3 coding DNA: TGTGCCAGCAGCTTATCGGGGCAGCCGTACAATGAGCAGTTCTTC.